This TCR beta chain was recovered during a study of cytomegalovirus exposure and HLA in healthy donors. Turning to the study itself: The roughly 120 million unique TCR beta sequences, from 150 million to 200 million T cells, were found by an earlier analysis. General study findings and limits: A later analysis, which compared TCR beta chains of equal frequency, found the HLA-associated ones more clonally expanded.

Comment on this clone: Its cognate antigen is unknown.

The PCR had 60 Vbeta and 13 Jbeta primers. Libraries were prepared by immunoSEQ multiplex PCR; TCRdb keeps only in-frame clonotypes and omits some of them. The sample is made up of roughly 75,000 clones, and the top ten hold approximately 5.4% of it. Germline V gives CDR1 SQVTM, CDR2 ANQGSEA. Trimming cost V 7 bases and J 6 bases, with 18 bases left between them. The CDR3 sequence is 13 residues long. Sequencing was done on a sample of PBMCs. This rearrangement joins TRBV29-1 to TRBJ1-2; tentative D call: TRBD1 (5 bases). The source is a man aged 35 to 55 in good health and CMV-seronegative. CDR3 residues: CSGRVGPGHGYTF. Here the CDR3 DNA reads TGCAGCGGTAGAGTGGGGCCAGGTCATGGCTACACCTTC.